Listed below are T cell receptor beta chains from one sample, sequenced in a study of T cell responses to AZD1222 COVID-19 vaccine. Repertoires were generated with immunoSEQ multiplex PCR, while TCRdb's copy carries only in-frame clones and drops some. The repertoire consists of some 150,000 clones, with about 88% occurring once and the leading ten covering less than 3.5%. The material was peripheral blood, obtained on day 0 of AZD1222 vaccination. These receptor sequences come from an adult in good health. CDR3s include the opening cysteine and the closing phenylalanine or tryptophan. D genes are given only for firm matches. Some rows mark clone size as missing; the rest say once, few, many or name a class of expanded clone.

clone size: once
V gene: TRBV5-1
J gene: TRBJ2-1
D gene: -
CDR3 DNA: TGCGCCAGCAGCTTGGGCCACTCCTCGGACAATGAGCAGTTCTTC
CDR3 protein: CASSLGHSSDNEQFF

clone size: -
V gene: TRBV18
J gene: TRBJ2-7
D gene: TRBD2
CDR3 DNA: TGTGCCAGCTCGTATACTAGCGCTCGGTACGAGCAGTACTTC
CDR3 protein: CASSYTSARYEQYF

clone size: -
V gene: TRBV28
J gene: TRBJ1-3
D gene: -
CDR3 DNA: TGTGCCACCATCTCGGGGGGGGCTGGAAACACCATATATTTT
CDR3 protein: CATISGGAGNTIYF

clone size: few
V gene: TRBV5-5
J gene: TRBJ1-1
D gene: -
CDR3 DNA: TGTGCCAGCACCCCTTTCGGCGGAACTGAAGCTTTCTTT
CDR3 protein: CASTPFGGTEAFF

clone size: -
V gene: TRBV29-1
J gene: TRBJ2-3
D gene: -
CDR3 DNA: TGCAGCACAGGGCCCACAGATACGCAGTATTTT
CDR3 protein: CSTGPTDTQYF

clone size: -
V gene: TRBV7-6
J gene: TRBJ2-1
D gene: -
CDR3 DNA: TGTGCCAGCAGCTTAGGAGGGAAATTATCCAATGAGCAGTTCTTC
CDR3 protein: CASSLGGKLSNEQFF

clone size: -
V gene: TRBV6-5
J gene: TRBJ1-1
D gene: -
CDR3 DNA: TGTGCCAGCAGTAACAGAGCGAACACTGAAGCTTTCTTT
CDR3 protein: CASSNRANTEAFF

clone size: -
V gene: TRBV6-5
J gene: TRBJ1-2
D gene: -
CDR3 DNA: TGTGCCAGCAGTTCCCGCCGGACGGGTGGCTACACCTTC
CDR3 protein: CASSSRRTGGYTF

clone size: -
V gene: TRBV7-9
J gene: TRBJ1-4
D gene: -
CDR3 DNA: TGTGCCAGCAGCTTAGTCGGGGCAGGTGAACTGTTTTTT
CDR3 protein: CASSLVGAGELFF

clone size: -
V gene: TRBV5-1
J gene: TRBJ2-1
D gene: TRBD1
CDR3 DNA: TGCGCCAGCAGCCTGGACAGGGGGCGTCTCAATGAGCAGTTCTTC
CDR3 protein: CASSLDRGRLNEQFF

clone size: -
V gene: TRBV3-1/TRBV3-2
J gene: TRBJ2-7
D gene: TRBD2
CDR3 DNA: TGTGCCAGCAGCCAAGTGGTCGGGACTACCGCCGAGCAGTACTTC
CDR3 protein: CASSQVVGTTAEQYF

clone size: -
V gene: TRBV2
J gene: TRBJ1-4
D gene: -
CDR3 DNA: TGTGCCAGCATGGGCGGGAGAAATAATGAAAAACTGTTTTTT
CDR3 protein: CASMGGRNNEKLFF

clone size: -
V gene: TRBV7-9
J gene: TRBJ2-3
D gene: -
CDR3 DNA: TGTGCCAGCAGCCACAACAGTGGGGGGCATAGAGATACGCAGTATTTT
CDR3 protein: CASSHNSGGHRDTQYF

clone size: -
V gene: TRBV7-2
J gene: TRBJ1-4
D gene: -
CDR3 DNA: TGTGCCAGCAGCTTAGCTTTAACAGGGTCCAAACTGTTTTTT
CDR3 protein: CASSLALTGSKLFF

clone size: -
V gene: TRBV10-3
J gene: TRBJ1-2
D gene: -
CDR3 DNA: TGTGCCATCAGTGAGACTCCAGTTGGCTACACCTTC
CDR3 protein: CAISETPVGYTF

clone size: -
V gene: TRBV6-2/TRBV6-3
J gene: TRBJ2-5
D gene: -
CDR3 DNA: TGTGCCAGCAGCCCCGGACAGAGCCAAGAGACCCAGTACTTC
CDR3 protein: CASSPGQSQETQYF

clone size: -
V gene: TRBV18
J gene: TRBJ2-4
D gene: -
CDR3 DNA: TGTGCCAGCTCACCCGGTGAGGCTGGCAAAAACATTCAGTACTTC
CDR3 protein: CASSPGEAGKNIQYF

clone size: -
V gene: TRBV6-2/TRBV6-3
J gene: TRBJ1-4
D gene: -
CDR3 DNA: TGTGCCAGCAGTCTACGGTCTAACACACCAACTAATGAAAAACTGTTTTTT
CDR3 protein: CASSLRSNTPTNEKLFF

clone size: -
V gene: TRBV12-5
J gene: TRBJ1-5
D gene: TRBD1
CDR3 DNA: TGTGCTAGTGGTTCTATAACTTCACAGGGGCACAATCAGCCCCAGCATTTT
CDR3 protein: CASGSITSQGHNQPQHF

clone size: -
V gene: TRBV6-5
J gene: TRBJ1-1
D gene: -
CDR3 DNA: TGTGCCAGCAGTTATTACAGGGACACTGAAGCTTTCTTT
CDR3 protein: CASSYYRDTEAFF